Listed here are 24 T cell receptor beta chains from one sample, sequenced in a study of shared clonotypes between healthy human individuals. Repertoires were generated with immunoSEQ multiplex PCR, while TCRdb's copy carries only in-frame clones and drops some. The data hold under 1,100,000 clones, with about 76% observed a single time. The sequenced material came from memory CD4+ T cells sorted from blood. Subset specified: CD45RA-negative fraction. The receptors derive from a man aged 18 to 35 in good health.

This chain uses TRBV10-3 with TRBJ2-7, with D hard to call. Looked up from germline, CDR1 is ENHRY and CDR2 is SYGVKD. The CDR3 covers 15 residues. Trimming removed 3 bases at V and 4 bases at J, with 16 bases between. The CDR3 sequence is CAISDRALGVYEQYF. As DNA, the CDR3 is TGTGCCATCAGTGATAGGGCCTTAGGTGTGTACGAGCAGTACTTC.

Details on this clone: One junction end does not reproduce the germline sequence, and a read error may be involved. This chain connects TRBV18 to TRBJ2-2, with unresolved D. The germline gives CDR1 KGHSH, CDR2 LQKENI. The CDR3 is made up of 13 amino acids. In DNA form, the CDR3 reads TGTGCCAGCTCACCATCCGACACCCGGGAGCTGTTTTTT. Its translation: CASSPSDTRELFF.

The CDR3 region has the DNA TGTGCCAGCAGTGTCTCGACTAGCGTCACAGATACGCAGTATTTT. Its protein is CASSVSTSVTDTQYF. The V call is TRBV7-6, the J call TRBJ2-3; 8 bases map to TRBD2. The CDR3 loop spans 15 amino acids. Germline CDR1 is SGHVS and CDR2 is FNYEAQ. J was trimmed by 2 bases and V by 6 bases; bases with no gene match: 7.

The DNA of the CDR3 is TGTGCCTGGAGTGTCGGCCTACAGGGGCGAGAGCAGTACTTC. It specifies CAWSVGLQGREQYF. The chain employs TRBV30 and TRBJ2-7; the match to TRBD1 covers 7 bases. CDR1 GTSNPN and CDR2 SVGIG come from the germline V gene (reference sequence). V shed 0 bases and J 7 bases; nucleotides not matched to a gene: 9. This CDR3 has 14 residues.

This clone came up many times. This chain connects TRBV2 to TRBJ1-4, with D unresolved. Germline V gene sequence: CDR1 SNHLY, CDR2 FYNNEI. Trimming removed 6 bases from V and 5 bases from J, with 10 bases in between. This CDR3 contains 13 residues. The CDR3 here is CASSTRPNEKLFF. CDR3 DNA sequence: TGTGCCAGCAGCACCCGGCCCAATGAAAAACTGTTTTTT.

The rearrangement uses TRBV7-2 and TRBJ2-7; the match to TRBD1 covers 7 bases. V lost 5 bases to trimming and J lost 2 bases; unmatched junction nucleotides: 15. The CDR3 runs 17 residues. Germline-derived CDR1 and CDR2 are SGHTA and FQGNSA. The CDR3 nucleotides are TGTGCCAGCAGCCGCGTGGGACAGACACTTACGCCCTACGAGCAGTACTTC. This gives the protein CASSRVGQTLTPYEQYF.

This chain links TRBV4-1 with TRBJ1-5; 11 nucleotides line up with TRBD1. Germline lookup yields CDR1 MGHRA and CDR2 YSYEKL. J was trimmed by 7 bases and V by 5 bases; bases with no gene match: 7. The CDR3 has 15 residues. The CDR3 region is CASSEMDRGRQPQHF. In DNA form, the CDR3 reads TGCGCCAGCAGCGAAATGGACAGGGGGCGGCAGCCCCAGCATTTT.

The V and J genes are TRBV18 and TRBJ2-1; D perhaps matches TRBD2 (6 bases). V lost 3 bases to trimming and J lost 6 bases, with 15 bases between them. CDR1 KGHSH and CDR2 LQKENI come from the germline V gene. CDR3 length: 15 amino acids. The CDR3 reads CASSPPGTPSNEQFF. The DNA for the CDR3 is TGTGCCAGCTCACCCCCCGGGACTCCGAGCAATGAGCAGTTCTTC.

The chain employs TRBV6-5 and TRBJ2-5; 9 bases match TRBD1. Trimming took 2 bases from V and 7 from J; bases not matched to a gene: 5. The CDR3 runs to 14 residues. Germline V gene sequence: CDR1 MNHEY, CDR2 SVGAGI. The CDR3 spells CASSYQGQGGTQYF. The CDR3 bases are TGTGCCAGCAGTTACCAGGGACAGGGTGGGACCCAGTACTTC.

V gene TRBV18 combines with J gene TRBJ1-2; tentatively, D is TRBD1 (5 bases). Germline CDR1 is KGHSH and CDR2 is LQKENI. This CDR3 is built from 15 residues. V gave up 2 bases and J gave up 7 bases, with 17 bases separating them. CDR3: CASSPRKDTASGYTF. DNA of the CDR3: TGTGCCAGCTCACCAAGAAAGGACACCGCCTCTGGCTACACCTTC.

The V call is TRBV19, the J call TRBJ1-2; D is unclear. Between the trimmed V and J ends, which lost 1 base and 4 bases, there was a span of 10 bases. CDR3 length: 14 residues. Germline V lookup: CDR1 LNHDA, CDR2 SQIVND (reference sequence). The CDR3 is CASSIGWGTYGYTF. CDR3 coding DNA: TGTGCCAGTAGTATAGGTTGGGGAACCTATGGCTACACCTTC. Supplemented by reference TRBV19 and TRBJ1-2, the full variable domain reads DGGITQSPKYLFRKEGQNVTLSCEQNLNHDAMYWYRQDPGQGLRLIYYSQIVNDFQKGDIAEGYSVSREKKESFPLTVTSAQKNPTAFYLCASSIGWGTYGYTFGSGTRLTVV.

The chain combines TRBV11-3 with TRBJ1-1; D may be TRBD1 (6 bases). CDR1 and CDR2 from the germline V gene are SGHNT and YENEEA. The CDR3 runs to 13 residues. Trimming cost V 6 bases and J 3 bases, with 11 bases left between them. The CDR3 sequence is CASRRDTDTEAFF. The CDR3 region has the DNA TGTGCCAGCAGACGGGACACTGACACTGAAGCTTTCTTT.

In this sample, this clone turned up a few times. The V call is TRBV2, the J call TRBJ1-1, with D unclear. The CDR3 is 11 amino acids. Germline-derived CDR1 and CDR2 are SNHLY and FYNNEI. Trimming cost V 6 bases and J 5 bases, with 7 bases left between them. CDR3 in DNA: TGTGCCAGCAGACGGACTACTGAAGCTTTCTTT. It translates to CASRRTTEAFF. Based on the CDR3 plus reference TRBV2 and TRBJ1-1, the full variable domain is EPEVTQTPSHQVTQMGQEVILRCVPISNHLYFYWYRQILGQKVEFLVSFYNNEISEKSEIFDDQFSVERPDGSNFTLKIRSTKLEDSAMYFCASRRTTEAFFGQGTRLTVV.

The CDR3 is CASSQVRGTDTQYF. Here the CDR3 DNA reads TGCGCCAGCAGCCAAGTCAGAGGCACAGATACGCAGTATTTT. The chain combines TRBV4-1 with TRBJ2-3; the D is unclear. The length of the CDR3 is 14 residues. V dropped 1 base and J dropped 1 base, with 6 bases sitting between them. The germline V gene encodes CDR1 MGHRA and CDR2 YSYEKL.

This clone was seen a few times. The sample has other DNA sequences that encode this CDR3 too. The J gene is TRBJ1-2, the V gene TRBV10-2; D is unresolved. CDR1 WSHSY and CDR2 SAAADI come from the germline V gene. Trimming pared 8 bases from V and 3 bases from J, leaving 13 bases between. The CDR3 is 13 residues long. The CDR3 is CASSRQADYGYTF. The CDR3 DNA reads TGCGCCAGCTCCCGGCAGGCAGACTATGGCTACACCTTC.

The genes are TRBV7-2 and TRBJ1-2; D unclear. The CDR3 is made up of 14 amino acids. The V and J ends lost 1 base and 7 bases respectively, with 13 bases between them. Germline CDR1 reads SGHTA; CDR2 reads FQGNSA. The DNA for the CDR3 is TGTGCCAGCAGCTTAGGGCCGGCGGATCGTGGCTACACCTTC. It encodes CASSLGPADRGYTF.

The V call is TRBV7-8, the J call TRBJ2-3, with 8 bases matching TRBD2. Per germline, CDR1 SGHVS and CDR2 FQNEAQ. This CDR3 contains 16 residues. V shed 2 bases, J shed 7 bases, and the junction held 11 bases outside the gene matches. The CDR3 protein is CASSLPPLTSGYTQYF. In DNA form, the CDR3 reads TGTGCCAGCAGCTTACCACCCTTAACTAGCGGTTATACGCAGTATTTT. Combining the CDR3 with reference TRBV7-8 and TRBJ2-3 gives the whole variable domain GAGVSQSPRYKVAKRGQDVALRCDPISGHVSLFWYQQALGQGPEFLTYFQNEAQLDKSGLPSDRFFAERPEGSVSTLKIQRTQQEDSAVYLCASSLPPLTSGYTQYFGPGTRLTVL.

On this clone itself: Other DNA sequences from this sample encode an identical CDR3 as well. The rearrangement links TRBV7-9 to TRBJ1-2; the D gene is possibly TRBD1 (6 bases). The V gene's germline CDR1 is SEHNR and CDR2 FQNEAQ (reference sequence). The CDR3 sequence is 12 residues long. V was pared by 4 bases and J by 8 bases, with 11 bases between. The CDR3 loop is CASSSSGVGYTF. The CDR3 nucleotides are TGTGCCAGCAGCTCCTCAGGGGTCGGCTACACCTTC.

The gene calls are TRBV5-4 and TRBJ2-7, with 9 bases fitting TRBD1. Germline values: CDR1 SGHNT, CDR2 YYREEE (reference sequence). The CDR3 spans 15 residues. The trim removed 4 bases at V and 4 bases at J, leaving 9 bases unmatched. DNA for the CDR3: TGTGCCAGCAGCAGGACAGGGGTCGGTCCTTACGAGCAGTACTTC. This codes for CASSRTGVGPYEQYF.

The CDR3, as DNA: TGTGCCTCGACAGGGGCTCCCTACGAGCAGTACTTC. It codes for CASTGAPYEQYF. This chain uses TRBV10-3 with TRBJ2-7; 8 bases line up with TRBD1. The germline V gene encodes CDR1 ENHRY and CDR2 SYGVKD. The V and J ends lost 11 bases and 2 bases, in that order; junction bases with no gene match: 5. The CDR3 covers 12 residues.

The J gene is TRBJ1-5, the V gene TRBV18; no clear D gene. The CDR3 runs to 13 residues. The ends were cut back, 4 bases at V and 6 bases at J, with 10 bases in the middle. Germline V gene data show CDR1 as KGHSH and CDR2 as LQKENI. The CDR3 DNA follows: TGTGCCAGCTCACGGGATGATAGTCAGCCCCAGCATTTT. Translating gives CASSRDDSQPQHF.

Only one count was recorded for this clone. The J gene is TRBJ2-1, the V gene TRBV7-2; TRBD2 matches at 11 bases. Unmatched junction bases numbered 11, after V lost 2 bases and J lost 2 bases. This CDR3 is built from 19 residues. CDR1 is SGHTA, CDR2 FQGNSA, per germline. CDR3: CASSLTSGSGQGPYNEQFF. Written as DNA, the CDR3 is TGTGCCAGCAGCTTAACTAGCGGGAGCGGACAGGGCCCCTACAATGAGCAGTTCTTC.

The gene calls are TRBV6-5 and TRBJ1-1, with 10 bases that match TRBD1. Unmatched junction bases numbered 5, after V lost 6 bases and J lost 4 bases. Germline V gene sequence: CDR1 MNHEY, CDR2 SVGAGI. This CDR3 spans 14 amino acids. The DNA for the CDR3 is TGTGCCAGCAGCGGTAGGACAGGGGGCACTGAAGCTTTCTTT. Translating it yields CASSGRTGGTEAFF.

The chain recombines TRBV4-2 with TRBJ2-1; D possibly corresponds to TRBD2 (5 bases). The CDR3 loop spans 13 amino acids. The V and J ends lost 3 bases and 10 bases respectively, with 13 bases between them. Per germline, CDR1 LGHNA and CDR2 YNFKEQ. The CDR3 coding sequence is TGTGCCAGCAGCCATGCTAGCTCTTACGAGCAGTTCTTC. It specifies CASSHASSYEQFF.